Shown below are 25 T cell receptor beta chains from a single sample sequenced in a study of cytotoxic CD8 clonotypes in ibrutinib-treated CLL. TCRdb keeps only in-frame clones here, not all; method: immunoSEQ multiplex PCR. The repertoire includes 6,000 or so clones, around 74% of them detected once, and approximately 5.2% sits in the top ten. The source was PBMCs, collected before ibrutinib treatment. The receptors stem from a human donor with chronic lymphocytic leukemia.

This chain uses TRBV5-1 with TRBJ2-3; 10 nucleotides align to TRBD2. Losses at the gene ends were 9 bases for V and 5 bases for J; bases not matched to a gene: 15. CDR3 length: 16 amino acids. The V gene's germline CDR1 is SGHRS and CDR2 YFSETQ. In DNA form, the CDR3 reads TGCGCCACCCAGCTTTCATCTAGCGGGAGAGGAGATACGCAGTATTTT. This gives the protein CATQLSSSGRGDTQYF.

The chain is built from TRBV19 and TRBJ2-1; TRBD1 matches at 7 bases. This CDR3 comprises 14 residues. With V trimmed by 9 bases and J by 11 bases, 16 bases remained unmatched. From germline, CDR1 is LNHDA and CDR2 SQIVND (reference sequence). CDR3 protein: CASETPLGTAQQFF. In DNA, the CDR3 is TGTGCCAGCGAAACGCCGCTGGGGACAGCCCAGCAGTTCTTC.

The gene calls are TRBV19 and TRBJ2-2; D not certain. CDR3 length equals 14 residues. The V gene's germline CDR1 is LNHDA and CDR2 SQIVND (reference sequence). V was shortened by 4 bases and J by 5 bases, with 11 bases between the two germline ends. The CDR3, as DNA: TGTGCCAGTAGTAGCACCGGTGGGACCGGGGAGCTGTTTTTT. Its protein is CASSSTGGTGELFF. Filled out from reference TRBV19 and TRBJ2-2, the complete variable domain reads DGGITQSPKYLFRKEGQNVTLSCEQNLNHDAMYWYRQDPGQGLRLIYYSQIVNDFQKGDIAEGYSVSREKKESFPLTVTSAQKNPTAFYLCASSSTGGTGELFFGEGSRLTVL.

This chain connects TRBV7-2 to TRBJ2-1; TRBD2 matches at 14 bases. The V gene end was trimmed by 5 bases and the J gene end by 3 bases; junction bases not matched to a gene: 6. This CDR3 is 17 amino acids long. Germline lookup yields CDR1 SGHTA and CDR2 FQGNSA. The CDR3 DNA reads TGTGCCAGCAGCCGGACTAGCGGGAGGCCTCTCTACAATGAGCAGTTCTTC. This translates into CASSRTSGRPLYNEQFF.

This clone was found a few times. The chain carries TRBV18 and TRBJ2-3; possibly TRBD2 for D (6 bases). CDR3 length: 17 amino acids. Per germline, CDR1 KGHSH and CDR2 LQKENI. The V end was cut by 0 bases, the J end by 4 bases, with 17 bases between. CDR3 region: CASSPPSGATFPDTQYF. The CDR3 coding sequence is TGTGCCAGCTCACCACCGTCGGGAGCTACCTTCCCAGATACGCAGTATTTT.

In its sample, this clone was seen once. In DNA form, the CDR3 reads TGTGCCAGCAGCTTAGTGACTAGCGGGAAACGGGAGCAGTTCTTC. Its protein is CASSLVTSGKREQFF. V usage is TRBV7-6 and J usage is TRBJ2-1, with TRBD2 matching 11 bases. This CDR3 comprises 15 residues. Germline V gives CDR1 SGHVS, CDR2 FNYEAQ. V shed 1 base and J 10 bases; nucleotides not matched to a gene: 6.

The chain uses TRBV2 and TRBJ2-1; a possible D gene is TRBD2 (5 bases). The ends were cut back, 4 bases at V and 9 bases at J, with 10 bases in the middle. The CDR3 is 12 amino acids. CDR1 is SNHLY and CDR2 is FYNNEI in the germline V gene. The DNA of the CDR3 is TGTGCCAGCAGTGCTCTAGCAGGTGAGCAGTTCTTC. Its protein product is CASSALAGEQFF.

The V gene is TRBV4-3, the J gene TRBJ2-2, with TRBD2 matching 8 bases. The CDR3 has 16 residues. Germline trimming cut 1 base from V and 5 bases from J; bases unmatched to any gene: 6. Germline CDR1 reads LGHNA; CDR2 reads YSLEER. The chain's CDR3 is CASSQVQGLGTGELFF. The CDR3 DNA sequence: TGCGCCAGCAGCCAAGTGCAGGGACTAGGAACCGGGGAGCTGTTTTTT.

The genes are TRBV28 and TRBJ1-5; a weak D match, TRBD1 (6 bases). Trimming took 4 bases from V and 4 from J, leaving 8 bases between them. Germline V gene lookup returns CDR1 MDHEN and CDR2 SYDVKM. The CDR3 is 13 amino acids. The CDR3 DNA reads TGTGCCAGCAGTTGGGGGGCAAATCAGCCCCAGCATTTT. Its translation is CASSWGANQPQHF.

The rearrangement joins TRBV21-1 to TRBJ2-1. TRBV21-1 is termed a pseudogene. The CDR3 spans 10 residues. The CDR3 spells CASKIRSQFF. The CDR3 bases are TGTGCCAGCAAAATAAGATCGCAGTTCTTC.

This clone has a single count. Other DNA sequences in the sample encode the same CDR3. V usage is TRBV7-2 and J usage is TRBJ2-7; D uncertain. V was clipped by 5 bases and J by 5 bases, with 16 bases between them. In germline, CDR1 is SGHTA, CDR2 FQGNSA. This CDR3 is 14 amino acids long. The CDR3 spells CASSLGERRNEQYF. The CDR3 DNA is TGTGCCAGCAGCCTGGGCGAGAGGCGGAACGAGCAGTACTTC.

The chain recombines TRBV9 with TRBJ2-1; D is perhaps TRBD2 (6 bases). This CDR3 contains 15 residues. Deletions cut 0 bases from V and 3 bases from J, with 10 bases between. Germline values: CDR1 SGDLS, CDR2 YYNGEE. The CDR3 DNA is TGTGCCAGCAGCGTAGGACCGGACTACTACAATGAGCAGTTCTTC. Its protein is CASSVGPDYYNEQFF. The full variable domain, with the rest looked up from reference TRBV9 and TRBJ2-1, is DSGVTQTPKHLITATGQRVTLRCSPRSGDLSVYWYQQSLDQGLQFLIQYYNGEERAKGNILERFSAQQFPDLHSELNLSSLELGDSALYFCASSVGPDYYNEQFFGPGTRLTVL.

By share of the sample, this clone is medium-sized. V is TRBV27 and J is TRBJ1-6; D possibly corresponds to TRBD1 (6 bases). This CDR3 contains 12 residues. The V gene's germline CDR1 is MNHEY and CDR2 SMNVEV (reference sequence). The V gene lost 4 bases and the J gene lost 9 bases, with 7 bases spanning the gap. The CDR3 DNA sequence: TGTGCCAGCAGTTCAGGGGTTTCACCCCTCCACTTT. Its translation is CASSSGVSPLHF.

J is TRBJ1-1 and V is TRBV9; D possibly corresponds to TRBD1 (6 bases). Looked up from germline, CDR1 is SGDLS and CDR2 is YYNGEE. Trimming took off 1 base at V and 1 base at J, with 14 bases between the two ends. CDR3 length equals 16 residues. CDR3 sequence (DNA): TGTGCCAGCAGCGTAAATGCAGGGGCCGGGAACACTGAAGCTTTCTTT. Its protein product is CASSVNAGAGNTEAFF.

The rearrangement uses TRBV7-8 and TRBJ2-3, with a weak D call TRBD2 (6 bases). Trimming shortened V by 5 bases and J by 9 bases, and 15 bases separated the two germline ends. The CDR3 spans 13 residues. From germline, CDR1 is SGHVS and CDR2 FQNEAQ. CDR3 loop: CASSRERTETQYF. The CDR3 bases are TGTGCCAGCAGCCGGGAGCGGACGGAGACGCAGTATTTT. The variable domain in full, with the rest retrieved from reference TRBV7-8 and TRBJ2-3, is GAGVSQSPRYKVAKRGQDVALRCDPISGHVSLFWYQQALGQGPEFLTYFQNEAQLDKSGLPSDRFFAERPEGSVSTLKIQRTQQEDSAVYLCASSRERTETQYFGPGTRLTVL.

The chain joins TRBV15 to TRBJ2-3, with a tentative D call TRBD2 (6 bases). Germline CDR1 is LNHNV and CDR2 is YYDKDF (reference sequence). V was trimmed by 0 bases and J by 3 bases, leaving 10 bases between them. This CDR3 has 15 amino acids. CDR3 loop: CATSRDLSGTDTQYF. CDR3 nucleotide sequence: TGTGCCACCAGCAGAGATCTCAGCGGGACAGATACGCAGTATTTT.

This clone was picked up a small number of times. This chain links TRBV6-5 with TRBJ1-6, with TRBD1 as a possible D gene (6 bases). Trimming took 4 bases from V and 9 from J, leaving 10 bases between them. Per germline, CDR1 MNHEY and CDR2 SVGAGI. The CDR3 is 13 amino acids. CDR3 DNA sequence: TGTGCCAGCAGTTTAACAGGGATTTCACCCCTCCACTTT. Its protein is CASSLTGISPLHF.

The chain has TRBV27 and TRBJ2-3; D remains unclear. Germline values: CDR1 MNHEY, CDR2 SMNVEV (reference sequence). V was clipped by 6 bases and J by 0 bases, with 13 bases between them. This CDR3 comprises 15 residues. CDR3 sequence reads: CASRREARSTDTQYF. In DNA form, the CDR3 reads TGTGCCAGCAGGAGAGAGGCCCGGAGCACAGATACGCAGTATTTT.

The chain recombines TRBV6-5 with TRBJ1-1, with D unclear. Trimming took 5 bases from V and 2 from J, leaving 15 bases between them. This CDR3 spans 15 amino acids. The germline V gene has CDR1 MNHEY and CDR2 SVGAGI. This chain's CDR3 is CASSVNGYTNTEAFF. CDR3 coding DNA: TGTGCCAGCAGTGTCAATGGATATACCAACACTGAAGCTTTCTTT.

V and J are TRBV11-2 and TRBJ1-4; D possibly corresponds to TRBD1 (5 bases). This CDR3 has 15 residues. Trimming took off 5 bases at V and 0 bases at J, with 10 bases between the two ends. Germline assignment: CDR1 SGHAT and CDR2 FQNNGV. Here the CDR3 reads CASSDLGATNEKLFF. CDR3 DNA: TGTGCCAGCAGCGACTTGGGGGCAACTAATGAAAAACTGTTTTTT.

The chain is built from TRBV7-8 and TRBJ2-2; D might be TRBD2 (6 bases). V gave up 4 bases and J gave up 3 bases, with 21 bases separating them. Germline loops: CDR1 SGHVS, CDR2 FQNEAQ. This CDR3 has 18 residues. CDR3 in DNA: TGTGCCAGCAGCTCGAGCTCAACTAGCAGGGTTTACACCGGGGAGCTGTTTTTT. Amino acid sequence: CASSSSSTSRVYTGELFF.

The CDR3 region has the DNA TGCAGCGTTTTGTATAACTATGGCTACACCTTC. Translation: CSVLYNYGYTF. The chain has TRBV29-1 and TRBJ1-2; D is unclear. The CDR3 runs to 11 residues. Trimming took off 5 bases at V and 1 base at J, with 5 bases between the two ends. Germline CDR1 reads SQVTM; CDR2 reads ANQGSEA.

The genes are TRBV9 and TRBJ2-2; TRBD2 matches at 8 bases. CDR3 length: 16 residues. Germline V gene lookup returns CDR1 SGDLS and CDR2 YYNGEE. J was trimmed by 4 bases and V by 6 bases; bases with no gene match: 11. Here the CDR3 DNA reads TGTGCCAGCACCCGCCCGTCGGCGGGGGGCACCGGGGAGCTGTTTTTT. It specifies CASTRPSAGGTGELFF. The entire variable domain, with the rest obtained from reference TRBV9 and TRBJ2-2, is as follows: DSGVTQTPKHLITATGQRVTLRCSPRSGDLSVYWYQQSLDQGLQFLIQYYNGEERAKGNILERFSAQQFPDLHSELNLSSLELGDSALYFCASTRPSAGGTGELFFGEGSRLTVL.

The CDR3 loop reads CASSYLAASTDTQYF. The CDR3 DNA reads as TGCGCCAGCAGCTATCTAGCGGCTAGCACAGATACGCAGTATTTT. V and J are TRBV4-1 and TRBJ2-3, with 7 bases identical to TRBD2. Germline CDR1 is MGHRA and CDR2 is YSYEKL. Unmatched junction bases numbered 5, after V lost 5 bases and J lost 0 bases. The CDR3 length is 15 residues.

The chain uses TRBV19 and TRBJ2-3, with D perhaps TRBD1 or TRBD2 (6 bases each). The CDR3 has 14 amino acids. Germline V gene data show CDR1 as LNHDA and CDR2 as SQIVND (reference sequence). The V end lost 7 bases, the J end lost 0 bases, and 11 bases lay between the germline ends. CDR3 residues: CASTKGGSTDTQYF. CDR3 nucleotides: TGTGCCAGTACTAAGGGGGGCAGCACAGATACGCAGTATTTT.